The text below deals with one T cell receptor beta chain. Its specificity is unknown. Extraction of total RNA produced a minimum of 5.5 micrograms from each sample. These data come from a study of blood T cells in healthy people across ages. A second PCR, run for roughly 7 to 12 cycles, used a sample-barcoded 5' primer plus a J-beta primer mix. Each CDR3 protein is one row after TCRdb ran MiXCR on the 5' RACE reads. The data contain fewer than 2 million distinct CDR3 sequences, 35% to 50% of them singletons. Overall study findings and caveats: Estimates based on one million T cells were treated as lower bounds. Significant beta diversity loss was already apparent by age roughly 38, declining roughly linearly.

The sequencing input was blood. This clonotype originated in a human donor in good health.

Written as DNA, the CDR3 is TGTGCCAGCTCACCACCGACGGCGGATACGCAGTATTTT. Amino acids: CASSPPTADTQYF. The V and J genes are TRBV18 and TRBJ2-3; no firm D call. CDR3 length equals 13 residues. Germline V gene sequence: CDR1 KGHSH, CDR2 LQKENI. Trimming took 0 bases from V and 6 from J, leaving 7 bases between them.